The T cell receptor (beta chain) described here comes from a study of Graves' ophthalmopathy and Graves' hyperthyroidism (dated by TCRdb to the late 2010s). Turning to the overall study: A patient counted as having stable hyperthyroidism if there was no progression to ophthalmopathy within 18 months of follow-up. To explore V-J signatures that distinguish ophthalmopathy from hyperthyroidism, a discovery set of around 100 patients was enrolled, made up of 40 to 45 with ophthalmopathy and some 56 with stable hyperthyroidism. In over 5 hyperthyroidism patients, the T-cell repertoire of thyroid tissue was compared with the T-cell repertoire of blood. TCR beta repertoire signatures were used to distinguish Graves' ophthalmopathy from Graves' hyperthyroidism and to predict progression to ophthalmopathy. An independent validation cohort comprised roughly 20 hyperthyroidism patients and about 16 patients who later progressed from hyperthyroidism to ophthalmopathy. In total, 135 blood samples were TCR-sequenced: fewer than 50 ophthalmopathy, about 75 hyperthyroidism and about 17 hyperthyroidism-to-ophthalmopathy patients. Once sampling was done, hyperthyroidism patients were given methimazole at a starting dose of 30 mg daily, while ophthalmopathy patients were given high-dose intravenous methylprednisolone. The paper's findings and limits, for the study overall: Most expanded thyroid clonotypes with frequency above 0.001 were also detected in blood, suggesting blood repertoires may reflect the thyroid immune response. In validation, the model predicted ophthalmopathy progression with less than 71% sensitivity and roughly 72% specificity; some twelve predicted patients were CT-confirmed with GO in a median of around 6 months. No statistical method was used to predetermine the sample size, and group allocation was not hidden from the investigators. In cross-validation, the 13-signature model distinguished ophthalmopathy from stable hyperthyroidism with 85% to 90% sensitivity and around 81% specificity, and in the test set the corresponding values were roughly 78% and 74%.

V drops 3 bases and J drops 0 bases, leaving 5 bases in between. The CDR3 spans 13 residues, from the cysteine through the phenylalanine. The read is trimmed to its CDR3 DNA, 39 bases read in frame from base 1. CDR1 is given as SGHDN and CDR2 as FVKESK, both from the germline V gene. Hyperthyroidism patients were newly diagnosed, were aged 18 to 65 years, and had a disease duration under 2 months. Patients with other autoimmune diseases, uncontrolled infections, pregnancy or lactation were excluded from the study. Clinical symptoms, serum thyroxine, TRAb, thyroid ultrasound and orbital computed tomography formed the basis of the diagnosis. Trizol reagent was used to extract the total RNA, and its quality was then checked on an Agilent 2100 Bioanalyzer. This clonotype showed up many times. No cognate antigen has been identified for it. Base quality data are lacking; no much larger clone is found one base away.

TCR beta CDR3 regions were amplified from RNA transcripts for repertoire sequencing. A first-round RT-PCR used HTBI primers with the Qiagen OneStep RT-PCR kit, followed by a second-round multiplex PCR, size selection and purification. The libraries underwent paired-end sequencing with 100 bp reads on an Illumina HiSeq2000. The paper's data handling went like this. SOAPnuke was used to process the reads, throwing out any read that had adapters, had uncalled bases, had a mean Phred below 15, or lacked an exact constant-primer or identifier match. High-quality paired reads were merged with COPE v1.2.5. Each unique nucleotide sequence was treated as a clonotype, and MiTCR v1.1 was used to align the clonotypes to the IMGT TRB V, D and J references. Analysis was restricted to V-J combinations with a frequency above 0.0001, which covered roughly 99% of repertoires. For each V-J combination, a TCR clonal expansion and chaos score was defined as the ratio of F50 clonal expansion to chaos observed in the TCRdist matrix. Welch's t-statistics and random forest were used to reduce the features to 10 to 15 V-J combinations, which were then used as input to a naive Bayes classifier. Thyroid-blood repertoire similarity was quantified with the Morisita-Horn index. Starting from the raw public reads, TCRdb applied fastp trimming at Q25, assembled clones with MiXCR and retained in-frame beta chains. Identical CDR3 proteins give one entry, which carries the most common genes and DNA. These V and J calls are TCRdb output, not the study's own analysis. The sample data list around 1.1 million distinct CDR3 sequences, and 35% to 45% of these were observed just once. In total, the top ten clones hold around 10% of the sample.

Specimen: peripheral blood or thyroid tissue (not recorded which). The V and J segments used are TRBV14 and TRBJ1-1, with the D gene too uncertain to name. This TCR came from an adult man with Graves' hyperthyroidism. The CDR3 in this case is CASSHTLNTEAFF. Read as DNA, the sequence is TGTGCCAGCAGCCACACTCTGAACACTGAAGCTTTCTTT.